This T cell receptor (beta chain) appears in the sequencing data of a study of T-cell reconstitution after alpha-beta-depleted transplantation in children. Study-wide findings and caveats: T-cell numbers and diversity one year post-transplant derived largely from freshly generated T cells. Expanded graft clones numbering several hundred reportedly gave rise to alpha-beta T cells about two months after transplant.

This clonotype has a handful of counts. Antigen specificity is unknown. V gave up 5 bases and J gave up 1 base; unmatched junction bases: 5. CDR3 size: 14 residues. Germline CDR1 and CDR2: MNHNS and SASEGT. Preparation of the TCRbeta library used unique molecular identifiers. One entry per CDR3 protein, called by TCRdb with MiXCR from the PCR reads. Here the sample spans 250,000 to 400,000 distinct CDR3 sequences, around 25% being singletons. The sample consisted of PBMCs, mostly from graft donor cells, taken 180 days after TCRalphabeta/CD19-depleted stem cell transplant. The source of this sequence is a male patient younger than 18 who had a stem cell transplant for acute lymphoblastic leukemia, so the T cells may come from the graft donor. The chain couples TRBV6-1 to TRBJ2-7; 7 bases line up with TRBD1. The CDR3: CASSTWTGSYEQYF. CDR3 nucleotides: TGTGCCAGCAGTACCTGGACAGGTTCCTACGAGCAGTACTTC.